The rows below give T cell receptor beta chains drawn from one sample of a study of OX40 agonist ivuxolimab in advanced cancers. The protocol was immunoSEQ multiplex PCR, while the TCRdb copy is restricted to in-frame clones and leaves out a portion. The data show about 76,000 clones, approximately 80% seen once. The sample consisted of CD4+ or CD8+ T cells sorted from blood, taken in a trial of the OX40 agonist ivuxolimab. Receptors originate from an adult with an advanced solid tumor such as melanoma, head and neck, liver or kidney cancer. Both conserved end residues are part of each CDR3. A D gene is named only where the DNA matches it firmly.

v_gene	j_gene	d_gene	CDR3aa
TRBV14	TRBJ1-3	NA	CASSPTRKAGNTIYF
TRBV5-1	TRBJ2-5	TRBD1	CASRPQQGRLETQYF
TRBV28	TRBJ2-5	TRBD1	CASSVDREVQETQYF
TRBV5-1	TRBJ2-2	NA	CASSLVHIRSGELFF
TRBV29-1	TRBJ2-5	NA	CSVAGKETQYF
TRBV7-6	TRBJ1-4	NA	CASSSGNPGEKLFF
TRBV2	TRBJ1-5	NA	CASRTDVYSNQPQHF
TRBV6-1	TRBJ2-2	NA	CASSPVRSPTGELFF
TRBV6-5	TRBJ2-7	NA	CASSAPERAYEQYF
TRBV5-1	TRBJ1-4	TRBD1	CASSYGGTGREKLFF
TRBV15	TRBJ2-7	NA	CATSRDSAYEQYF
TRBV6-1	TRBJ1-1	NA	CASSERMVPEAFF
TRBV11-2	TRBJ1-1	NA	CASSYEGETEAFF
TRBV20-1	TRBJ1-2	NA	CSATRDTQYTF
TRBV6-6	TRBJ2-7	TRBD2	CASTRLAGSYEQYF
TRBV7-2	TRBJ2-7	NA	CASSSLDSPSEQYF
TRBV25-1	TRBJ2-2	NA	CASSEPRGTGELFF
TRBV28	TRBJ1-4	NA	CASGYLGFIGNEKLFF
TRBV11-2	TRBJ2-7	TRBD2	CASSTTSSGRYEQYF
TRBV7-6	TRBJ2-7	NA	CASRRSTVSAHYEQYF
TRBV10-3	TRBJ2-1	NA	CAISGTDTRLFNEQFF
TRBV6-5	TRBJ2-2	NA	CASSVVGELFF
TRBV19	TRBJ1-5	TRBD1	CASKDRVDYSNQPQHF
TRBV28	TRBJ1-2	NA	CASRGGVGDGYTF
TRBV27	TRBJ2-5	TRBD2	CASSPRGFSGGQETQYF
TRBV6-1	TRBJ2-1	NA	CASSELGLQSNEQFF
TRBV30	TRBJ1-1	TRBD1	CAWDRGQNTEAFF
TRBV5-4	TRBJ1-2	NA	CASSEPTRSGRDTF
TRBV15	TRBJ1-2	NA	CATSRDYVTGRVGYTF
TRBV6-1	TRBJ1-6	TRBD1	CASSPGQGLGSPLHF
TRBV7-9	TRBJ1-2	NA	CASSLAEAGYTF
TRBV6-5	TRBJ1-1	NA	CASSKRNLNTEAFF
TRBV6-1	TRBJ2-1	NA	CASSLRPEKQFF
TRBV30	TRBJ2-3	NA	CAWCRGEADTQYF
TRBV2	TRBJ2-7	TRBD1	CASTWRDRGPYEQYF
TRBV27	TRBJ2-5	TRBD2	CASRPGGYQETQYF
TRBV27	TRBJ2-4	TRBD2	CASRLTSGRSQYF
TRBV11-2	TRBJ2-1	TRBD2	CASVRLAGGSYNEQFF
TRBV19	TRBJ1-2	NA	CASTNGGSVLLTTYGYTF
TRBV2	TRBJ1-5	NA	CASSDPRIYSNQPQHF
TRBV4-2	TRBJ2-3	TRBD2	CASSQDSSGRTDTQYF
TRBV29-1	TRBJ1-4	NA	CSAQRDTNEKLFF
TRBV11-2	TRBJ1-1	NA	CASSTQGDTEAFF
TRBV20-1	TRBJ2-7	TRBD2	CSPNSGGTQYF
TRBV16	TRBJ2-5	NA	CASSLRGAGQLGKTQYF
TRBV4-3	TRBJ1-6	NA	CASSQGVNSPLHF
TRBV30	TRBJ2-6	NA	CAWNHDLSGANVLTF
TRBV5-6	TRBJ2-7	NA	CASSLWGRGGLYEQYF
TRBV6-1	TRBJ1-3	NA	CASITGYGLGNTIYF
TRBV19	TRBJ2-7	TRBD2	CASSGEGRNEQYF